The 9 T cell receptor beta chains listed next were all sequenced from one sample in a study of STAT3 mutations in large granular lymphocyte leukemia. General observations from the study: At least one immunodominant TCR beta clonotype appeared in every T-cell large granular lymphocyte leukemia patient.

Sequenced by immunoSEQ multiplex PCR; TCRdb stores in-frame clones only, minus some. The repertoire holds around 29,000 clones, with more than 75% as singletons. These receptors' antigens are unknown. The material sequenced was peripheral blood mononuclear cells. These receptors were taken from a man aged 55 to 70 with T-cell large granular lymphocyte leukemia. Some clones in this sample may be carry-over from other donors' samples.

The V gene is TRBV29-1, the J gene TRBJ2-1, with 7 positions matching TRBD2. J was trimmed by 2 bases and V by 7 bases; bases with no gene match: 8. The germline CDR1 and CDR2 sequences are SQVTM and ANQGSEA. This CDR3 has 14 amino acids. CDR3 protein: CSASRDYPYNEQFF. The CDR3 nucleotides read TGCAGCGCTTCCCGGGACTACCCCTACAATGAGCAGTTCTTC.

The chain joins TRBV7-9 to TRBJ2-7; D tentatively reads TRBD1 or TRBD2 (5 bases each). V shed 1 base and J shed 2 bases, with 15 bases lying between them. The germline CDR1 and CDR2 sequences are SEHNR and FQNEAQ (reference sequence). The CDR3 is 16 residues long. CDR3 residues: CASSLEGTGFTYEQYF. The CDR3 DNA reads TGTGCCAGCAGCTTAGAAGGGACGGGATTTACCTACGAGCAGTACTTC.

The chain couples TRBV27 to TRBJ2-7; D gene unclear. V dropped 5 bases and J dropped 2 bases, with 13 bases sitting between them. Germline values: CDR1 MNHEY, CDR2 SMNVEV (reference sequence). The CDR3 runs 14 residues. For the CDR3, the DNA is TGTGCCAGCAGTCCCTCGATCGGACCCTACGAGCAGTACTTC. Its protein product is CASSPSIGPYEQYF.

This clone has only a few counts. The rearrangement uses TRBV19 and TRBJ2-3, with a possible D match to TRBD2 (5 bases). V was cut by 7 bases and J by 2 bases, with 10 bases left in between. The CDR3 is 13 residues long. Germline values: CDR1 LNHDA, CDR2 SQIVND (reference sequence). CDR3 residues: CASKDYNTDTQYF. The CDR3 DNA reads as TGTGCCAGTAAAGACTATAACACAGATACGCAGTATTTT.

This rearrangement joins TRBV4-1 to TRBJ1-6, with D unresolved. There are 17 residues in the CDR3. Germline V lookup: CDR1 MGHRA, CDR2 YSYEKL. The germline V and J ends were trimmed by 0 bases and 14 bases, with 23 bases remaining between them. The CDR3 nucleotides are TGCGCCAGCAGCCAAGATGGTCAACGGACTACCCGGGGAACCCTCCACTTT. Its translation is CASSQDGQRTTRGTLHF.

The V and J genes are TRBV6-5 and TRBJ1-5; D uncertain. The CDR3 is 9 residues long. The germline V and J ends were trimmed by 8 bases and 7 bases, with 3 bases remaining between them. Looked up from germline, CDR1 is MNHEY and CDR2 is SVGAGI. In DNA form, the CDR3 reads TGTGCCAGCGGACAGCCCCAGCATTTT. Protein sequence: CASGQPQHF.

The rearrangement uses TRBV5-1 and TRBJ2-1; TRBD2 matches 9 bases. CDR1 is SGHRS, CDR2 YFSETQ, per germline. This CDR3 has 16 residues. V shed 1 base, J shed 0 bases, and the junction held 2 bases outside the gene matches. The CDR3 reads CASSLIAGVSYNEQFF. The CDR3 DNA follows: TGCGCCAGCAGCTTGATAGCGGGAGTCTCCTACAATGAGCAGTTCTTC.

J is TRBJ2-3 and V is TRBV11-2; no definite D call. The CDR3 contains 14 residues. Germline CDR1 is SGHAT and CDR2 is FQNNGV. Trimming took 0 bases from V and 3 from J, leaving 7 bases between them. The CDR3 protein is CASSLDKGTDTQYF. The CDR3 bases are TGTGCCAGCAGCTTAGATAAGGGAACAGATACGCAGTATTTT.

The DNA of the CDR3 is TGTGCCAGCAGCTCCCCCGGACAGGGTCCTGCGAACACCGGGGAGCTGTTTTTT. This translates into CASSSPGQGPANTGELFF. The J gene is TRBJ2-2, the V gene TRBV5-4; TRBD1 aligns across 8 bases. V lost 3 bases to trimming and J lost 0 bases; unmatched junction nucleotides: 10. Germline CDR1 reads SGHNT; CDR2 reads YYREEE (reference sequence). The CDR3 spans 18 residues.